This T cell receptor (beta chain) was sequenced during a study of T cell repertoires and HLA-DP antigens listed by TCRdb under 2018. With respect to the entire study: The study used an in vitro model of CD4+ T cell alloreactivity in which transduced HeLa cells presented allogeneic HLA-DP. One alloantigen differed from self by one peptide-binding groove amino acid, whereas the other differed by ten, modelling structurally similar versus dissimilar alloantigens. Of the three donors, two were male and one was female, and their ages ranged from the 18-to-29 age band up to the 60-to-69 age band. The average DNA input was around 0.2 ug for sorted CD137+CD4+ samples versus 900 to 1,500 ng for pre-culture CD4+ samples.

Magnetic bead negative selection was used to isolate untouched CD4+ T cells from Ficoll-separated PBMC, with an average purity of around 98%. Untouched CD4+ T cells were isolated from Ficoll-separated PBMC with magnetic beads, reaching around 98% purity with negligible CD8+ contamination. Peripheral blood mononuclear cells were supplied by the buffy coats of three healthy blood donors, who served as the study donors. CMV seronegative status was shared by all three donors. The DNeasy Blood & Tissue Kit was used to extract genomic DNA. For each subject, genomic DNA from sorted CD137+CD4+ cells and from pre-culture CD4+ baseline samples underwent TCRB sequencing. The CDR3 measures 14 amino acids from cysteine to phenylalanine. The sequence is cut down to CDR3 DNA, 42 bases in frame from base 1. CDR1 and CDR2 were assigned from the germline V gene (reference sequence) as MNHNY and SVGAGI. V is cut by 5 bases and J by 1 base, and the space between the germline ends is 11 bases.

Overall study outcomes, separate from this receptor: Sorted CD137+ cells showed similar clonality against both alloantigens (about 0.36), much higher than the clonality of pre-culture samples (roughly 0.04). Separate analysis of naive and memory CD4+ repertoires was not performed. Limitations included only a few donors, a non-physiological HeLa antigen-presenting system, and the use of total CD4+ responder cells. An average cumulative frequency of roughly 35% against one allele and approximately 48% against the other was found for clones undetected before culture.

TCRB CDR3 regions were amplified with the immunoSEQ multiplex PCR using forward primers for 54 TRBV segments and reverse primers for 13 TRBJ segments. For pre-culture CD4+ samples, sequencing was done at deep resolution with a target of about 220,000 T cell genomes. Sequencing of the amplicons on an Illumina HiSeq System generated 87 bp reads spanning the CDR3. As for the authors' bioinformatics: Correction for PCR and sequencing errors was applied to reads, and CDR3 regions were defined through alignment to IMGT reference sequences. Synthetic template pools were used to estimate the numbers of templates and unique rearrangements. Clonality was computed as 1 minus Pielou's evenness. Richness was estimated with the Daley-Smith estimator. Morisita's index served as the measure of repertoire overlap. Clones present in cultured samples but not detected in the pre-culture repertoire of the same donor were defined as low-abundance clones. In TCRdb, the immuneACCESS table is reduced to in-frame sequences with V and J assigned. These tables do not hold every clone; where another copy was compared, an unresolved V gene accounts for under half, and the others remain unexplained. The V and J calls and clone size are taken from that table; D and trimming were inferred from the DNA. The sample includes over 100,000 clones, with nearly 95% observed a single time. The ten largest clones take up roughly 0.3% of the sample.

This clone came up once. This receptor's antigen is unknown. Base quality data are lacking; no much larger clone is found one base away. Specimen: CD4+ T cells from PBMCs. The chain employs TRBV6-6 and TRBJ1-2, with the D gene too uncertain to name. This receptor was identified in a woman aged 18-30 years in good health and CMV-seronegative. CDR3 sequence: CASSVQLNNYGYTF. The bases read TGTGCCAGCAGTGTGCAGTTAAATAACTATGGCTACACCTTC.